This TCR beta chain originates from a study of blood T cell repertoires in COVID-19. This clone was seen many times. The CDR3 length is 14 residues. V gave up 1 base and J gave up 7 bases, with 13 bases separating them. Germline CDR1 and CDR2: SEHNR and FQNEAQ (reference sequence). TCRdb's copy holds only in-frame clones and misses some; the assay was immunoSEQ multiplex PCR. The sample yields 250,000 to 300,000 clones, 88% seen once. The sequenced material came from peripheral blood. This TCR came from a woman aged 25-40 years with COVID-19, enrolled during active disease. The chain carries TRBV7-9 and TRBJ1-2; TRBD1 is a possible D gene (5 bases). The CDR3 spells CASSLVGIGGGYTF. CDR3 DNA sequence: TGTGCCAGCAGCTTAGTGGGGATCGGGGGTGGCTACACCTTC. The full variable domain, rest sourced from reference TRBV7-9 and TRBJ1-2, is DTGVSQNPRHKITKRGQNVTFRCDPISEHNRLYWYRQTLGQGPEFLTYFQNEAQLEKSRLLSDRFSAERPKGSFSTLEIQRTEQGDSAMYLCASSLVGIGGGYTFGSGTRLTVV.